These 14 T cell receptor beta chains share one sample of origin, sequenced in a study of PD-1 blockade in classical Hodgkin lymphoma. Only in-frame clones appear in the TCRdb table, and some are missing; sequencing was by immunoSEQ multiplex PCR. The repertoire holds 30,000 to 35,000 clones, with approximately 85% as singletons. All trial patients relapsed after autologous stem cell transplantation. The specimen was peripheral blood mononuclear cells (PBMCs), collected at baseline. The source of these receptors is a human donor with classical Hodgkin lymphoma.

This clone was seen a single time. This sequence joins TRBV5-1 and TRBJ1-1, with 7 positions matching TRBD1. Germline values: CDR1 SGHRS, CDR2 YFSETQ. CDR3 length: 15 amino acids. Germline trimming cut 3 bases from V and 0 bases from J; bases unmatched to any gene: 5. The CDR3 loop reads CASSSDDRVNTEAFF. In DNA form, the CDR3 reads TGCGCCAGCAGCTCAGACGACAGGGTGAACACTGAAGCTTTCTTT.

The chain links TRBV30 to TRBJ1-1, with a weak D call TRBD1 (5 bases). Germline V gene data show CDR1 as GTSNPN and CDR2 as SVGIG (reference sequence). V shed 0 bases and J shed 5 bases, with 13 bases lying between them. This CDR3 is built from 14 residues. The CDR3 DNA follows: TGTGCCTGGAGTGTGGGGGGTAGTTTGACTGAAGCTTTCTTT. Encoded protein: CAWSVGGSLTEAFF.

V and J are TRBV7-9 and TRBJ2-7; D may be TRBD2 (5 bases). Germline V gene lookup returns CDR1 SEHNR and CDR2 FQNEAQ (reference sequence). The CDR3 runs 12 residues. The V and J ends lost 4 bases and 6 bases respectively, with 10 bases between them. The CDR3 is CASSSDFFEQYF. The CDR3 nucleotides read TGTGCCAGCAGCTCGGACTTCTTCGAGCAGTACTTC.

This clone was detected a few times. V usage is TRBV2 and J usage is TRBJ2-7, with TRBD1 as a possible D gene (6 bases). There are 12 residues in the CDR3. V lost 6 bases and J lost 3, with 9 bases in between. Germline-derived CDR1 and CDR2 are SNHLY and FYNNEI. CDR3 in amino acids: CASSQGGYEQYF. The CDR3 bases are TGTGCCAGCAGCCAAGGGGGCTACGAGCAGTACTTC.

The chain employs TRBV5-1 and TRBJ1-5, with 8 nucleotides matching TRBD1. The germline V gene encodes CDR1 SGHRS and CDR2 YFSETQ. Losses at the gene ends were 4 bases for V and 5 bases for J; bases not matched to a gene: 5. The CDR3 runs to 14 residues. This chain's CDR3 is CASSAGTGDQPQHF. Here the CDR3 DNA reads TGCGCCAGCAGCGCCGGGACAGGCGATCAGCCCCAGCATTTT.

The V gene is TRBV9, the J gene TRBJ2-2, with D perhaps TRBD2 (6 bases). Looked up from germline, CDR1 is SGDLS and CDR2 is YYNGEE. The V and J ends lost 0 bases and 0 bases respectively, with 9 bases between them. CDR3 length: 16 residues. This CDR3 is CASSVAGGANTGELFF. In nucleotides, the CDR3 is TGTGCCAGCAGCGTAGCCGGAGGGGCGAACACCGGGGAGCTGTTTTTT.

The rearrangement uses TRBV15 and TRBJ1-1, with D possibly matching TRBD1 (5 bases). The germline gives CDR1 LNHNV, CDR2 YYDKDF (reference sequence). The V end lost 6 bases, the J end lost 3 bases, and 11 bases lay between the germline ends. This CDR3 region has 13 residues. CDR3 in amino acids: CATRLTEDTEAFF. For the CDR3, the DNA is TGTGCCACCAGGTTGACAGAGGACACTGAAGCTTTCTTT.

The table lists this clone with a count of one. Germline is not matched at one junction end, which may reflect a read error. CDR3 region: CASSVTGGNYGYTF. DNA of the CDR3: TGTGCTAGCAGCGTGACAGGGGGTAATTATGGCTACACCTTC. The genes are TRBV7-7 and TRBJ1-2; 9 nucleotides match TRBD1. Per germline, CDR1 SSHAT and CDR2 FNYEAQ (reference sequence). The length of the CDR3 is 14 residues.

The chain uses TRBV19 and TRBJ1-5; a weak D match, TRBD1 (6 bases). Germline V CDR1 and CDR2: LNHDA, SQIVND (reference sequence). Trimming cost V 2 bases and J 1 base, with 12 bases left between them. This CDR3 contains 16 residues. Written as DNA, the CDR3 is TGTGCCAGTAGTATATCCGGGGGGCTAAGCAATCAGCCCCAGCATTTT. Its protein product is CASSISGGLSNQPQHF.

The genes are TRBV6-5 and TRBJ2-7; D gene uncertain. Between the trimmed V and J ends, which lost 3 bases and 6 bases, there was a span of 12 bases. The CDR3 has 13 amino acids. From germline, CDR1 is MNHEY and CDR2 SVGAGI. CDR3 sequence: CASSYSSRSEQYF. The CDR3 DNA follows: TGTGCCAGCAGTTATTCCAGTAGAAGCGAGCAGTACTTC.

V and J are TRBV4-3 and TRBJ2-3; TRBD1 agrees at 10 bases. With V trimmed by 4 bases and J by 6 bases, 7 bases remained unmatched. CDR1 LGHNA and CDR2 YSLEER come from the germline V gene. This CDR3 spans 15 amino acids. This chain's CDR3 is CASSPGTGARDTQYF. As DNA, the CDR3 is TGCGCCAGCAGCCCCGGGACAGGGGCACGGGATACGCAGTATTTT.

Comment on this clone: The junction shows a germline mismatch at one end, possibly a read error. The rearrangement links TRBV5-6 to TRBJ2-7; D is unclear. This CDR3 is 17 amino acids long. Per the germline V gene, CDR1 is SGHDT and CDR2 is YYEEEE. CDR3 region: CASSLEALGPTSSEQYF. The CDR3 DNA reads as TGTGCCAGCAGCTTGGAGGCGTTAGGACCCACGTCCTCCGAGCAGTACTTC.

This chain joins TRBV6-5 and TRBJ2-1; maybe TRBD2 (6 bases). The CDR3 spans 11 residues. Germline V CDR1 and CDR2: MNHEY, SVGAGI. Trimming removed 9 bases from V and 9 bases from J, with 12 bases in between. The CDR3: CASTDGGEQFF. The CDR3, as DNA: TGTGCCAGTACTGACGGGGGTGAGCAGTTCTTC.

With respect to this clone: Mismatch with germline at one junction end may stem from a read error. The rearrangement joins TRBV6-5 to TRBJ2-7; D might be TRBD2 (5 bases). Per the germline V gene, CDR1 is MNHEY and CDR2 is SVGAGI. This CDR3 contains 15 residues. Written as DNA, the CDR3 is TGTGCCAGCACTTACGACTTCGAGGGAGTCAGGGAGCAGTACTTC. Translated: CASTYDFEGVREQYF.